Here is one TCR beta chain with its context. Its antigen is unidentified. CDR3 length equals 16 residues. Germline values: CDR1 SEHNR, CDR2 FQNEAQ (reference sequence). After re-calling the 5' RACE reads, TCRdb lists one entry per CDR3 protein, DNA absent. The clone table shows fewer than 550,000 distinct CDR3 sequences, with the ten largest holding roughly 1.4%. This sample was taken from a study of T cells expressing NK-cell markers. Study background: There were seven HCMV-seropositive donors and one seronegative donor among the eight sequenced.

Notes on the study in general: HCMV specificity of the expanded NKG2C+ T cell clones stayed unclear.

The TCR comes from a woman aged 45-60 years in good health. Sequencing input: blood T cells: a sorted CD56 or NKG2C T cell subset, CD4+ or CD8+ T cells, or bulk PBMC T cells (not recorded which). The genes are TRBV7-9 and TRBJ1-1. The CDR3 region is CASSPLGDGGGTEAFF.